The subject of this entry is one T cell receptor beta chain. The antigen is unknown. TCR beta CDR3 region amplification was performed from RNA transcripts. The primer set for the first-round RT-PCR of the TCR CDR3 was HTBI. TCRdb reanalysed the multiplex PCR reads using MiXCR and keeps one entry per CDR3 protein. Here the sample spans under 650,000 distinct CDR3 sequences, 15% to 20% being singletons. The sample comes from a study of T cells in Graves' hyperthyroidism and ophthalmopathy. The study's findings and limits: Ophthalmopathy and stable hyperthyroidism were separated by a 13 V-J model. It was a median about seven months before onset that the model predicted ophthalmopathy.

CDR1 KGHSH and CDR2 LQKENI come from the germline V gene. V was cut by 8 bases and J by 4 bases, with 13 bases left in between. The CDR3 is 13 residues long. Calling Graves' hyperthyroidism stable meant ophthalmopathy did not progress within 18 months. The sample taken for sequencing was blood. V is TRBV18 and J is TRBJ2-3, with D uncertain. This clonotype was sampled from a woman under 40 with Graves' hyperthyroidism. The CDR3 spells CASSEYFADTQYF. Written as DNA, the CDR3 is TGTGCCAGCAGTGAATACTTCGCAGATACGCAGTATTTT.